Sequencing of this T cell receptor beta chain was carried out in a study of blood T cell repertoires in COVID-19. Study-wide background: Material from acute and convalescent COVID-19 was sourced from the United States, Italy and Spain. Sources were T cells, B-cell-depleted T cells, or PBMCs; the material itself was cDNA or gDNA.

Original methodology: Scientists estimated how many nucleated cells there were by amplifying reference gene primers. Here immunoSEQ multiplex PCR was the method, and the copy in TCRdb shows in-frame clones only, minus some. V, J and clone size were drawn from that table, and D and trimming were deduced from the DNA. The sample lists 75,000 or so clones; around 90% were seen once. CDR3 length: 17 amino acids. Per the germline V gene, CDR1 is MGHRA and CDR2 is YSYEKL. The ends were cut back, 0 bases at V and 6 bases at J, with 17 bases in the middle. The chain recombines TRBV4-1 with TRBJ2-2; D perhaps matches TRBD2 (5 bases). Material for sequencing was peripheral blood. The sequence derives from a man in his sixties or seventies with acute or convalescent COVID-19. CDR3 DNA: TGCGCCAGCAGCCAAGATCGGGTATCGGGGAGAGCCGGGGAGCTGTTTTTT. Translating it yields CASSQDRVSGRAGELFF.